Presented here are 24 T cell receptor beta chains from one specimen sequenced in a study of neurological immune-mediated disorders. TCRdb redid the calling of the 5' RACE reads with MiXCR, one entry per CDR3 protein. Among about 70,000 distinct CDR3 sequences, 3.2% were seen once, and the ten largest hold approximately 4.7%. What was sequenced was PBMCs. Receptor source: a woman in her forties or fifties with multiple sclerosis.

This clonotype was seen many times. V is TRBV5-6 and J is TRBJ2-5; 8 bases align to TRBD2. Germline V gene lookup returns CDR1 SGHDT and CDR2 YYEEEE. V lost 6 bases to trimming and J lost 8 bases; unmatched junction nucleotides: 12. There are 14 residues in the CDR3. CDR3 coding DNA: TGTGCCAGCACCGGGGGGGCTGGAAGGGCAACCCAGTACTTC. Encoded protein: CASTGGAGRATQYF.

This clonotype was detected ten times or more. This chain's CDR3 is CSVAIAGGSQETQYF. The CDR3 DNA reads as TGCAGCGTTGCTATAGCGGGGGGCTCCCAAGAGACCCAGTACTTC. This sequence joins TRBV29-1 and TRBJ2-5, with 10 bases matching TRBD2. Germline loops: CDR1 SQVTM, CDR2 ANQGSEA. J gave up 1 base and V 4 bases, and 6 bases lay outside the gene matches. The CDR3 length is 15 residues.

This clonotype was observed at least ten times. This chain uses TRBV15 with TRBJ2-3, with 8 bases identical to TRBD2. This CDR3 comprises 14 residues. Germline V CDR1 and CDR2: LNHNV, YYDKDF (reference sequence). Unmatched junction bases numbered 3, after V lost 4 bases and J lost 3 bases. In nucleotides, the CDR3 is TGTGCCACCAGCACCCGGGGGGGGACAGATACGCAGTATTTT. Encoded protein: CATSTRGGTDTQYF. Filled out from reference TRBV15 and TRBJ2-3, the complete variable domain reads DAMVIQNPRYQVTQFGKPVTLSCSQTLNHNVMYWYQQKSSQAPKLLFHYYDKDFNNEADTPDNFQSRRPNTSFCFLDIRSPGLGDTAMYLCATSTRGGTDTQYFGPGTRLTVL.

This clonotype was detected many times. The chain uses TRBV10-2 and TRBJ2-1, with 8 bases aligning to TRBD2. Per the germline V gene, CDR1 is WSHSY and CDR2 is SAAADI. V shed 4 bases and J 11 bases; nucleotides not matched to a gene: 7. The CDR3 has 13 amino acids. The CDR3 loop is CASSGTAGVQQFF. The CDR3 region has the DNA TGCGCCAGCAGTGGTACAGCGGGAGTGCAGCAGTTCTTC.

This clonotype was counted at least ten times. The J gene is TRBJ2-1, the V gene TRBV29-1; TRBD2 matches 13 bases. Germline CDR1 reads SQVTM; CDR2 reads ANQGSEA. CDR3 length: 13 amino acids. Germline trimming cut 4 bases from V and 7 bases from J; bases unmatched to any gene: 1. In nucleotides, the CDR3 is TGCAGCGTTGGACTAGCGGGAGGAAATGAGCAGTTCTTC. This codes for CSVGLAGGNEQFF.

This clonotype occurred many times. V gene TRBV3-1 combines with J gene TRBJ2-1; maybe TRBD2 (6 bases). Germline CDR1 and CDR2: LGHDT and YNNKEL (reference sequence). This CDR3 is 16 amino acids long. V was pared by 1 base and J by 0 bases, with 10 bases between. In nucleotides, the CDR3 is TGTGCCAGCAGCCAAGGAAGCGGGTACTCCTACAATGAGCAGTTCTTC. Translated, it gives CASSQGSGYSYNEQFF.

The table lists this clonotype with many counts. The chain joins TRBV10-3 to TRBJ2-5; 7 bases agree with TRBD2. This CDR3 contains 15 residues. V shed 1 base and J 2 bases; nucleotides not matched to a gene: 4. The germline CDR1 and CDR2 sequences are ENHRY and SYGVKD. This CDR3 reads CAISEYRGLQETQYF. CDR3 in DNA: TGTGCCATCAGTGAGTACCGGGGACTACAAGAGACCCAGTACTTC.

This clonotype was detected ten times or more. J is TRBJ2-5 and V is TRBV7-2; 11 nucleotides line up with TRBD2. Trimming at V came to 5 bases and at J to 2 bases, leaving 10 bases not matched to a gene. The CDR3 contains 17 residues. Per the germline V gene, CDR1 is SGHTA and CDR2 is FQGNSA. In DNA form, the CDR3 reads TGTGCCAGCAGCCTCGGCAGGGCTAGCGGGGGGCAAGAGACCCAGTACTTC. Translated, it gives CASSLGRASGGQETQYF.

This clonotype showed up many times. The chain recombines TRBV20-1 with TRBJ2-7; 8 nucleotides match TRBD1. CDR1 is DFQATT, CDR2 SNEGSKA, per germline (reference sequence). The J segment lost 4 bases and the V segment lost 3 bases, leaving 8 bases of the junction unmatched. This CDR3 region has 14 residues. The CDR3: CSASRGRLRYEQYF. The DNA for the CDR3 is TGCAGTGCTAGCAGGGGGCGTTTGCGGTACGAGCAGTACTTC.

This clonotype was found many times. CDR3 loop: CASTPGQGGTGELFF. The CDR3 coding sequence is TGTGCCAGCACCCCGGGACAGGGAGGGACCGGGGAGCTGTTTTTT. The chain combines TRBV12-3 or TRBV12-4 with TRBJ2-2; 9 nucleotides align to TRBD1. The CDR3 runs 15 residues. V lost 7 bases and J lost 5; bases outside the gene matches: 8.

In this sample, this clonotype turned up many times. The CDR3 DNA is TGCAGTGCTAGACGGAGGGACACAAACGGCGAGCAGTACTTC. Translation gives CSARRRDTNGEQYF. The rearrangement joins TRBV20-1 to TRBJ2-7; either TRBD1 or TRBD2 may supply D (6 bases each). The germline CDR1 and CDR2 sequences are DFQATT and SNEGSKA (reference sequence). The CDR3 runs to 14 residues. Trimming removed 2 bases from V and 6 bases from J, with 17 bases in between.

This clonotype has at least ten counts. V usage is TRBV7-2 and J usage is TRBJ2-1, with 9 bases matching TRBD1. This CDR3 is built from 14 residues. V gave up 8 bases and J gave up 2 bases; unmatched junction bases: 4. The germline gives CDR1 SGHTA, CDR2 FQGNSA. CDR3 protein: CASGRQGAYNEQFF. CDR3 DNA: TGTGCCAGCGGCCGACAGGGGGCCTACAATGAGCAGTTCTTC.

This clonotype was seen repeatedly, ten times or more. The J gene is TRBJ2-2, the V gene TRBV14; TRBD1 aligns across 9 bases. The germline V gene has CDR1 SGHDN and CDR2 FVKESK. The CDR3 contains 17 residues. J was trimmed by 4 bases and V by 4 bases; bases with no gene match: 10. DNA for the CDR3: TGTGCCAGCAGCCCGTTAGCCGGGACAGGGCCCACCGGGGAGCTGTTTTTT. This encodes CASSPLAGTGPTGELFF.

Ten or more counts support this clonotype. This rearrangement joins TRBV7-3 to TRBJ1-1; D uncertain. CDR1 and CDR2 (germline): SGHTA, FQGTGA. This CDR3 has 14 amino acids. V was cut by 1 base and J by 0 bases, with 6 bases left in between. This CDR3 is CASSLMGMNTEAFF. DNA of the CDR3: TGTGCCAGCAGCTTAATGGGGATGAACACTGAAGCTTTCTTT.

This clonotype occurred many times. The chain employs TRBV10-3 and TRBJ2-2, with 9 bases aligning to TRBD2. Germline V gene sequence: CDR1 ENHRY, CDR2 SYGVKD. CDR3 length: 16 residues. Trimming cost V 6 bases and J 8 bases; bases outside gene matches: 13. CDR3 bases: TGTGCCATCAGAACCGTAGCGGGAGTGAGATCTGGGGAGCTGTTTTTT. Protein sequence: CAIRTVAGVRSGELFF.

This clonotype was counted many times. The V call is TRBV20-1, the J call TRBJ2-3, with D possibly TRBD2 on 7 matching bases. This CDR3 region has 15 residues. In germline, CDR1 is DFQATT, CDR2 SNEGSKA (reference sequence). The V end was cut by 6 bases, the J end by 5 bases, with 21 bases between. The CDR3 DNA reads as TGCAGTGCCGAGCGTGAGGGGGGGGTTGGAGATACGCAGTATTTT. Amino acid sequence: CSAEREGGVGDTQYF.

The sample holds many counts of this clonotype. The chain couples TRBV20-1 to TRBJ2-5, with 10 bases matching TRBD2. The CDR3 sequence is 14 residues long. The germline CDR1 and CDR2 sequences are DFQATT and SNEGSKA (reference sequence). V lost 7 bases to trimming and J lost 5 bases; unmatched junction nucleotides: 10. Here the CDR3 DNA reads TGCAGTGTCTTACTAGCGGGATTTGTCGAGACCCAGTACTTC. Encoded protein: CSVLLAGFVETQYF.

This clonotype appeared many times. This sequence joins TRBV12-3 or TRBV12-4 and TRBJ2-3; 12 bases agree with TRBD2. V dropped 3 bases and J dropped 5; count of bases not matched to a gene: 6. The CDR3 consists of 16 residues. CDR3 in DNA: TGTGCCAGCAGTTTCCTAGCGGGGGGGCCAGGAGATACGCAGTATTTT. Residues: CASSFLAGGPGDTQYF.

Concerning this clonotype itself: This may be a read error, as it is one base from a much larger clone. The chain combines TRBV19 with TRBJ1-5, with D possibly matching TRBD1 (6 bases). This CDR3 has 14 residues. Germline V CDR1 and CDR2: LNHDA, SQIVND (reference sequence). CDR3: CASSVRGSNQHQHF. DNA of the CDR3: TGTGCCAGTAGTGTCAGGGGTAGCAATCAGCACCAGCATTTT.

This clonotype was seen repeatedly, ten times or more. The chain is built from TRBV12-3 or TRBV12-4 and TRBJ1-5; possible D gene TRBD1, 5 bases. V lost 2 bases and J 2 bases, leaving 13 bases between the germline ends. This CDR3 spans 16 amino acids. CDR3 amino acids: CASSLQFQGRNQPQHF. The CDR3 DNA is TGTGCCAGCAGTTTACAGTTCCAGGGTCGCAATCAGCCCCAGCATTTT.

This clonotype was counted at least ten times. V is TRBV7-2 and J is TRBJ2-2; weak D call: TRBD2 (6 bases). This CDR3 region has 15 residues. CDR1 SGHTA and CDR2 FQGNSA come from the germline V gene. Trimming cost V 2 bases and J 2 bases, with 9 bases left between them. The CDR3 sequence is CASSLFGGNTGELFF. In DNA, the CDR3 is TGTGCCAGCAGCTTATTCGGGGGAAACACCGGGGAGCTGTTTTTT.

This clonotype was seen repeatedly, ten times or more. This chain joins TRBV5-1 and TRBJ1-6; 10 bases line up with TRBD1. Germline CDR1 and CDR2: SGHRS and YFSETQ. The CDR3 runs to 17 residues. V was clipped by 3 bases and J by 1 base; unmatched bases: 4. Here the CDR3 DNA reads TGCGCCAGCAGCTCCAGACAGGGGGCTTCCTATAATTCACCCCTCCACTTT. Protein: CASSSRQGASYNSPLHF. The full variable domain, rest sourced from reference TRBV5-1 and TRBJ1-6, is KAGVTQTPRYLIKTRGQQVTLSCSPISGHRSVSWYQQTPGQGLQFLFEYFSETQRNKGNFPGRFSGRQFSNSRSEMNVSTLELGDSALYLCASSSRQGASYNSPLHFGNGTRLTVT.

This clonotype was counted ten times or more. The chain has TRBV5-1 and TRBJ2-5, with D tentatively TRBD2 (5 bases). CDR1 SGHRS and CDR2 YFSETQ come from the germline V gene. The CDR3 contains 15 residues. Trimming took off 0 bases at V and 5 bases at J, with 14 bases between the two ends. Written as DNA, the CDR3 is TGCGCCAGCAGCTTGGGGGGAATAACTAGGGAGACCCAGTACTTC. Translation: CASSLGGITRETQYF.

This clonotype has at least ten counts. The genes are TRBV7-2 and TRBJ2-5, with D perhaps matching TRBD1 (6 bases). With 2 bases removed from V and 7 bases from J, the gap between germline ends came to 17 bases. The CDR3 is made up of 15 amino acids. Germline V gives CDR1 SGHTA, CDR2 FQGNSA. The CDR3 sequence: CASSLLSGEQGTQYF. The CDR3 DNA reads as TGTGCCAGCAGCTTACTCTCGGGTGAACAGGGGACCCAGTACTTC.